Following are 10 T cell receptor beta chains from one sample sequenced in a study of cytomegalovirus exposure and HLA in healthy donors. Measured with immunoSEQ multiplex PCR; TCRdb has only the in-frame clones, and not every one. The sample lists roughly 200,000 clones; around nine tenths were seen once. The specimen was PBMCs. The source is a man aged 30-40 years in good health and CMV-seropositive.

The CDR3 here is CASSPDYNEQFF. CDR3 DNA sequence: TGTGCCAGCAGCCCCGATTACAATGAGCAGTTCTTC. This chain links TRBV7-6 with TRBJ2-1; no firm D call. V was pared by 5 bases and J by 4 bases, with 6 bases between. CDR1 is SGHVS and CDR2 is FNYEAQ in the germline V gene. There are 12 residues in the CDR3. The full variable domain, with the rest looked up from reference TRBV7-6 and TRBJ2-1, is GAGVSQSPRYKVTKRGQDVALRCDPISGHVSLYWYRQALGQGPEFLTYFNYEAQQDKSGLPNDRFSAERPEGSISTLTIQRTEQRDSAMYRCASSPDYNEQFFGPGTRLTVL.

This chain connects TRBV5-1 to TRBJ2-7; D may be TRBD1 (6 bases). V lost 3 bases, J lost 2 bases, and 15 bases lay in between. Germline CDR1 SGHRS, CDR2 YFSETQ. The CDR3 has 15 residues. The CDR3 sequence: CASSSGGAQTYEQYF. The DNA of the CDR3 is TGCGCCAGCAGCTCTGGGGGCGCCCAGACCTACGAGCAGTACTTC.

CDR3 in DNA: TGTGCCATCAGTCGGACAGACTATGGCTACACCTTC. This gives the protein CAISRTDYGYTF. This rearrangement joins TRBV10-3 to TRBJ1-2; tentative D call: TRBD1 (6 bases). Trimming took 5 bases from V and 3 from J, leaving 7 bases between them. Germline V gene lookup returns CDR1 ENHRY and CDR2 SYGVKD. This CDR3 is 12 amino acids long.

This clone was seen more than once but under ten times. V and J are TRBV6-5 and TRBJ2-7; 10 nucleotides match TRBD2. The length of the CDR3 is 15 residues. CDR1 MNHEY and CDR2 SVGAGI come from the germline V gene. The junction had 5 bases not matched to a gene; V was cut back by 5 bases and J by 1 base. CDR3 region: CASSPGLAVSYEQYF. Written as DNA, the CDR3 is TGTGCCAGCAGTCCCGGACTAGCGGTATCCTACGAGCAGTACTTC.

This clone occurred a few times. The genes are TRBV6-5 and TRBJ2-5; either TRBD1 or TRBD2 may fit D (6 bases each). The germline CDR1 and CDR2 sequences are MNHEY and SVGAGI. V was pared by 4 bases and J by 4 bases, with 16 bases between. The CDR3 extends over 15 amino acids. CDR3 nucleotides: TGTGCCAGCAGTTCCCCTCTGGGGGGCGTAGAGACCCAGTACTTC. Translated: CASSSPLGGVETQYF.

The chain employs TRBV7-2 and TRBJ2-1; no firm D call. The germline V gene encodes CDR1 SGHTA and CDR2 FQGNSA. This CDR3 has 14 residues. Trimming removed 5 bases from V and 7 bases from J, with 15 bases in between. The CDR3 region has the DNA TGTGCCAGCAGCCATAGTGACCGCTTGAATGAGCAGTTCTTC. Its protein product is CASSHSDRLNEQFF.

The V gene is TRBV28, the J gene TRBJ1-6; 7 bases fit TRBD1. CDR3 length equals 16 residues. V was pared by 6 bases and J by 8 bases, with 13 bases of the junction left unmatched. The germline V gene encodes CDR1 MDHEN and CDR2 SYDVKM. The CDR3 loop reads CASSSRDRERYSPLHF. The CDR3 DNA reads TGTGCCAGCAGCTCCAGAGACAGGGAGAGGTATTCACCCCTCCACTTT.

V gene TRBV27 combines with J gene TRBJ1-4; a weak D match, TRBD1 (5 bases). CDR3 length equals 15 residues. Germline assignment: CDR1 MNHEY and CDR2 SMNVEV (reference sequence). The V end lost 5 bases, the J end lost 7 bases, and 17 bases lay between the germline ends. CDR3 amino acids: CASSVSTVLSEKLFF. The CDR3 DNA reads as TGTGCCAGCAGTGTTTCGACAGTCCTTTCTGAAAAACTGTTTTTT.

This clone came up a few times. J is TRBJ1-2 and V is TRBV30; 7 bases map to TRBD1. CDR1 and CDR2 from the germline V gene are GTSNPN and SVGIG (reference sequence). Trimming at V came to 0 bases and at J to 5 bases, leaving 12 bases not matched to a gene. The CDR3 loop spans 16 amino acids. The CDR3 region has the DNA TGTGCCTGGAGTGTACGGTATGGACAGGCGCCTTATGGCTACACCTTC. It translates to CAWSVRYGQAPYGYTF.

This chain connects TRBV4-1 to TRBJ2-7; the match to TRBD2 covers 9 bases. The CDR3 loop spans 17 amino acids. CDR1 is MGHRA and CDR2 is YSYEKL in the germline V gene. After removal of 4 bases from V and 2 bases from J, the junction contained 12 bases not matched to a gene. CDR3 sequence: CASSLQAGGSITYEQYF. CDR3 DNA sequence: TGCGCCAGCAGCCTTCAGGCGGGAGGGAGCATCACCTACGAGCAGTACTTC.